These 20 T cell receptor beta chains were sequenced from one sample in a study of cytomegalovirus exposure and HLA in healthy donors. 60 Vbeta and 13 Jbeta primers were used in PCR. Clones were read by immunoSEQ multiplex PCR, and TCRdb kept only the in-frame ones, dropping some. This sample carries about 160,000 clones, 80% to 85% of them seen once, and the ten largest clones take 0.96%. The sequencing input was PBMCs. All receptors derive from a girl aged 2 to 10 in good health and CMV-seropositive.

This sequence joins TRBV13 and TRBJ2-7; D is perhaps TRBD1 (5 bases). The CDR3 runs to 14 residues. Germline values: CDR1 PRHDT, CDR2 FYEKMQ (reference sequence). Trimming took off 0 bases at V and 4 bases at J, with 10 bases between the two ends. The CDR3 protein is CASSLGQGRYEQYF. CDR3 DNA: TGTGCCAGCAGCTTAGGGCAGGGAAGGTACGAGCAGTACTTC.

The J gene is TRBJ2-3, the V gene TRBV6-1; perhaps TRBD1 as D (5 bases). Germline values: CDR1 MNHNS, CDR2 SASEGT. This CDR3 region has 14 residues. V lost 5 bases to trimming and J lost 3 bases, with 12 bases between them. In DNA form, the CDR3 reads TGTGCCAGCAGTAATAGGGGTCGTACAGATACGCAGTATTTT. Its protein product is CASSNRGRTDTQYF.

This clone was observed a single time. This sequence joins TRBV7-9 and TRBJ2-7; 8 nucleotides line up with TRBD1. The CDR3 length is 15 residues. Germline V gene lookup returns CDR1 SEHNR and CDR2 FQNEAQ (reference sequence). Trimming removed 4 bases from V and 3 bases from J; junction bases left unmatched: 8. The DNA for the CDR3 is TGTGCCAGCAGCTCGACAGGGGTGGAATTCTACGAGCAGTACTTC. This translates into CASSSTGVEFYEQYF.

This clone was found once. This chain joins TRBV7-6 and TRBJ2-7; D perhaps matches TRBD2 (6 bases). CDR1 is SGHVS, CDR2 FNYEAQ, per germline. V dropped 2 bases and J dropped 0 bases, with 11 bases sitting between them. CDR3 length: 15 residues. In DNA, the CDR3 is TGTGCCAGCAGCTTATCGTTCGGGAGCTCCTACGAGCAGTACTTC. Protein product: CASSLSFGSSYEQYF.

The rearrangement uses TRBV19 and TRBJ1-1; D possibly corresponds to TRBD1 (5 bases). CDR3 length: 11 amino acids. Germline V gene sequence: CDR1 LNHDA, CDR2 SQIVND (reference sequence). CDR3 in amino acids: CAKGLDTEAFF. CDR3 in DNA: TGTGCAAAGGGGCTGGACACTGAAGCTTTCTTT.

This clone was counted only a few times. The chain joins TRBV25-1 to TRBJ2-5, with TRBD2 as a possible D gene (5 bases). The J call is doubtful: the DNA matches TRBJ2-7 better. Germline assignment: CDR1 MGHDK and CDR2 SYGVNS. The CDR3 spans 12 residues. The chain's CDR3 is CASSGTLSEQYF. In DNA, the CDR3 is TGTGCCAGCAGTGGGACTTTATCCGAGCAGTACTTC.

The chain has TRBV5-4 and TRBJ2-5; D unclear. CDR3 size: 17 residues. V shed 4 bases and J shed 3 bases, with 22 bases lying between them. Germline-derived CDR1 and CDR2 are SGHNT and YYREEE (reference sequence). CDR3 in DNA: TGTGCCAGCAGCCTAGATAGTTCCTCCACCCAAAAAGAGACCCAGTACTTC. Amino acid sequence: CASSLDSSSTQKETQYF.

V usage is TRBV30 and J usage is TRBJ1-3; D is undetermined. V was trimmed by 0 bases and J by 2 bases, leaving 8 bases between them. The CDR3 contains 14 residues. Germline V gives CDR1 GTSNPN, CDR2 SVGIG (reference sequence). CDR3 in DNA: TGTGCCTGGAGTGTACTGCGGGCTGGAAACACCATATATTTT. Its translation: CAWSVLRAGNTIYF. Full variable domain (outside the CDR3, taken from reference TRBV30 and TRBJ1-3): SQTIHQWPATLVQPVGSPLSLECTVEGTSNPNLYWYRQAAGRGLQLLFYSVGIGQISSEVPQNLSASRPQDRQFILSSKKLLLSDSGFYLCAWSVLRAGNTIYFGEGSWLTVV.

This chain links TRBV6-4 with TRBJ2-3; D is unclear. Germline V gives CDR1 MRHNA, CDR2 SNTAGT. Trimming pared 4 bases from V and 6 bases from J, leaving 11 bases between. This CDR3 spans 13 amino acids. The CDR3 DNA reads TGTGCCAGCAGTGGGCAGGCTCGGGATACGCAGTATTTT. It translates to CASSGQARDTQYF.

This chain connects TRBV4-1 to TRBJ2-1, with 7 bases fitting TRBD1. The trim removed 7 bases at V and 8 bases at J, leaving 5 bases unmatched. Germline V gene data show CDR1 as MGHRA and CDR2 as YSYEKL. The CDR3 spans 12 residues. The CDR3 nucleotides read TGCGCCAGCACACAGGGGAGTGATGAGCAGTTCTTC. Translating it yields CASTQGSDEQFF.

The chain carries TRBV2 and TRBJ2-5; D perhaps matches TRBD2 (6 bases). CDR1 and CDR2 from the germline V gene are SNHLY and FYNNEI. V was clipped by 0 bases and J by 3 bases, with 8 bases between them. The CDR3 is 14 residues long. The CDR3 protein is CASSEASGEETQYF. CDR3 DNA sequence: TGTGCCAGCAGTGAAGCATCGGGGGAAGAGACCCAGTACTTC. The complete variable domain, with remaining parts taken from reference TRBV2 and TRBJ2-5, reads EPEVTQTPSHQVTQMGQEVILRCVPISNHLYFYWYRQILGQKVEFLVSFYNNEISEKSEIFDDQFSVERPDGSNFTLKIRSTKLEDSAMYFCASSEASGEETQYFGPGTRLLVL.

The chain recombines TRBV9 with TRBJ2-1; a possible D gene is TRBD2 (6 bases). This CDR3 is built from 16 residues. V was clipped by 0 bases and J by 12 bases, with 22 bases between them. CDR1 SGDLS and CDR2 YYNGEE come from the germline V gene. The CDR3 nucleotides are TGTGCCAGCAGCGTAGGTGGCGGGACCCAAACCCGGGGGCAGTTCTTC. It codes for CASSVGGGTQTRGQFF. Variable domain in full (rest from reference TRBV9 and TRBJ2-1): DSGVTQTPKHLITATGQRVTLRCSPRSGDLSVYWYQQSLDQGLQFLIQYYNGEERAKGNILERFSAQQFPDLHSELNLSSLELGDSALYFCASSVGGGTQTRGQFFGPGTRLTVL.

Regarding this clone: At one end the junction does not follow the germline gene, possibly because of a read error. CDR3 protein: CVSRPGGANVLTF. The CDR3 DNA reads TGTGTCAGCAGGCCCGGGGGGGCCAACGTCCTGACTTTC. The chain employs TRBV2 and TRBJ2-6; D not certain. Looked up from germline, CDR1 is SNHLY and CDR2 is FYNNEI. The CDR3 is made up of 13 amino acids.

The chain employs TRBV7-8 and TRBJ2-1, with TRBD1 identical over 9 bases. The germline V gene has CDR1 SGHVS and CDR2 FQNEAQ. Trimming removed 6 bases from V and 6 bases from J; junction bases left unmatched: 6. The CDR3 spans 14 residues. CDR3 bases: TGTGCCAGCAGTGCCTGGACAGGGGCCAATGAGCAGTTCTTC. Its translation: CASSAWTGANEQFF.

The rearrangement joins TRBV28 to TRBJ2-7; no clear D gene. Between the trimmed V and J ends, which lost 5 bases and 1 base, there was a span of 12 bases. Germline V gene lookup returns CDR1 MDHEN and CDR2 SYDVKM. This CDR3 has 14 residues. CDR3 in DNA: TGTGCCAGCAGTGTCGCCCAACAGTCCTACGAGCAGTACTTC. Protein sequence: CASSVAQQSYEQYF.

This clone was recorded only once. The gene calls are TRBV2 and TRBJ1-4; 7 bases fit TRBD1. Germline trimming cut 8 bases from V and 6 bases from J; bases unmatched to any gene: 6. CDR1 is SNHLY and CDR2 is FYNNEI in the germline V gene. This CDR3 is built from 13 residues. CDR3 sequence: CASLWTGYEKLFF. DNA of the CDR3: TGTGCCAGCCTGTGGACAGGTTATGAAAAACTGTTTTTT. Drawing the rest from reference TRBV2 and TRBJ1-4, the complete variable domain is EPEVTQTPSHQVTQMGQEVILRCVPISNHLYFYWYRQILGQKVEFLVSFYNNEISEKSEIFDDQFSVERPDGSNFTLKIRSTKLEDSAMYFCASLWTGYEKLFFGSGTQLSVL.

This chain uses TRBV2 with TRBJ2-5; D may be TRBD2 (7 bases). This CDR3 is 16 amino acids long. Germline V CDR1 and CDR2: SNHLY, FYNNEI. V lost 0 bases and J lost 4, with 15 bases in between. CDR3 region: CASSEALLGGAETQYF. DNA of the CDR3: TGTGCCAGCAGTGAAGCGCTTCTTGGGGGGGCAGAGACCCAGTACTTC.

The chain links TRBV10-1 to TRBJ2-7; tentatively, D is TRBD2 (5 bases). Germline V lookup: CDR1 WNHNN, CDR2 SYGVQD (reference sequence). The CDR3 is made up of 14 amino acids. Trimming took off 6 bases at V and 5 bases at J, with 17 bases between the two ends. Here the CDR3 reads CASSPVATRNEQYF. In nucleotides, the CDR3 is TGCGCCAGCAGCCCCGTAGCGACCCGAAACGAGCAGTACTTC.

The chain links TRBV30 to TRBJ2-7; TRBD2 might be the D (5 bases). Germline V gene data show CDR1 as GTSNPN and CDR2 as SVGIG (reference sequence). Trimming shortened V by 3 bases and J by 4 bases, and 13 bases separated the two germline ends. The length of the CDR3 is 13 residues. The CDR3 spells CAWSAASKYEQYF. CDR3 bases: TGTGCCTGGAGCGCCGCTAGCAAGTACGAGCAGTACTTC.

The chain joins TRBV2 to TRBJ2-3, with TRBD2 identical over 10 bases. CDR1 SNHLY and CDR2 FYNNEI come from the germline V gene. After removal of 6 bases from V and 4 bases from J, the junction contained 7 bases not matched to a gene. The CDR3 extends over 15 amino acids. The DNA for the CDR3 is TGTGCCAGCAGGCGACTAGCGGGCCGTTCAGATACGCAGTATTTT. Protein product: CASRRLAGRSDTQYF.